These 15 T cell receptor beta chains originate from one sample sequenced in a study of breast tumors, draining lymph nodes, adjacent tissues. MiXCR, run by TCRdb on the multiplex PCR reads, gives a single entry per CDR3 protein. The sample yields 160,000 or so distinct CDR3 sequences, about 30% seen once. Samples came from axillary lymph nodes draining the breast cancer. Sequenced input: axillary lymph node tissue. The receptors shown here come from a female donor with breast cancer. Some clones in this sample may be carry-over from other donors' samples.

This clonotype was counted many times. J is TRBJ2-3 and V is TRBV4-3; 8 positions agree with TRBD2. CDR3 length: 15 amino acids. V trimming: 4 bases; J trimming: 2 bases; junction bases outside the gene matches: 5. Germline CDR1 reads LGHNA; CDR2 reads YSLEER. The CDR3, as DNA: TGCGCCAGCAGCCTTGGACTAGCCGCCACAGATACGCAGTATTTT. It specifies CASSLGLAATDTQYF.

The rearrangement links TRBV2 to TRBJ2-7; the D gene could be TRBD1 or TRBD2 (5 bases each). Germline V CDR1 and CDR2: SNHLY, FYNNEI. V dropped 4 bases and J dropped 2 bases, with 12 bases sitting between them. This CDR3 has 14 residues. The CDR3 DNA reads TGTGCCAGCAGTGTCAGACGGGGACCCTACGAGCAGTACTTC. It specifies CASSVRRGPYEQYF.

This clonotype appeared many times. The J gene is TRBJ1-2, the V gene TRBV29-1; no clear D gene. The CDR3 totals 16 residues. V shed 5 bases and J shed 0 bases, with 19 bases lying between them. Germline lookup yields CDR1 SQVTM and CDR2 ANQGSEA. CDR3 nucleotide sequence: TGCAGCGTTTACGGCATATCCGACATGACTAACTATGGCTACACCTTC. It encodes CSVYGISDMTNYGYTF. Looking up the rest from reference TRBV29-1 and TRBJ1-2 gives the full variable domain: SAVISQKPSRDICQRGTSLTIQCQVDSQVTMMFWYRQQPGQSLTLIATANQGSEATYESGFVIDKFPISRPNLTFSTLTVSNMSPEDSSIYLCSVYGISDMTNYGYTFGSGTRLTVV.

The V and J genes are TRBV15 and TRBJ2-5; 13 bases are shared with TRBD2. Losses at the gene ends were 1 base for V and 5 bases for J; bases not matched to a gene: 4. CDR1 LNHNV and CDR2 YYDKDF come from the germline V gene (reference sequence). The CDR3 contains 16 residues. The CDR3 spells CATSRGTSGSPETQYF. CDR3 sequence (DNA): TGTGCCACCAGCAGAGGGACTAGCGGGAGTCCGGAGACCCAGTACTTC.

In this sample, this clonotype turned up once. V and J are TRBV5-6 and TRBJ1-4; D not resolved. V was cut by 0 bases and J by 8 bases, with 8 bases left in between. The germline V gene encodes CDR1 SGHDT and CDR2 YYEEEE. The CDR3 contains 13 residues. CDR3 loop: CASSLEGREKLFF. The CDR3 nucleotides read TGTGCCAGCAGCTTGGAAGGGAGAGAAAAACTGTTTTTT.

For this clonotype: Its ends do not fully match the called genes, so a read error is possible. The chain combines TRBV18 with TRBJ1-2; D perhaps matches TRBD1 (5 bases). CDR1 and CDR2 (germline): KGHSH, LQKENI. The CDR3 is 12 amino acids. CDR3 region: CANSPGNYGYTF. Written as DNA, the CDR3 is TGTGCCAACTCACCAGGGAACTATGGCTACACCTTC. The full variable domain, completed using reference TRBV18 and TRBJ1-2, is NAGVMQNPRHLVRRRGQEARLRCSPMKGHSHVYWYRQLPEEGLKFMVYLQKENIIDESGMPKERFSAEFPKEGPSILRIQQVVRGDSAAYFCANSPGNYGYTFGSGTRLTVV.

A remark on this clonotype: The junction shows a germline mismatch at one end, possibly a read error. The CDR3: CASSETSIGYNSPLHF. CDR3 bases: TGTGCCAGCAGTGAAACGTCGATAGGCTATAATTCACCACTCCACTTT. The rearrangement uses TRBV6-4 and TRBJ1-6; D not certain. Germline CDR1 MRHNA, CDR2 SNTAGT. This CDR3 contains 16 residues.

Of note for this clonotype: A much more abundant neighbour one base away suggests this may be a read error. V and J are TRBV3-1 and TRBJ2-7; D is unresolved. Looked up from germline, CDR1 is LGHDT and CDR2 is YNNKEL (reference sequence). CDR3 length equals 12 residues. CDR3: CASSRMSYGQYF. The CDR3 coding sequence is TGTGCCAGCAGCCGGATGTCCTACGGGCAGTACTTC.

Of note for this clonotype: No conserved phenylalanine or tryptophan is present at the end of the CDR3, so a read error is the likely explanation. The DNA is left out, because the CDR3 cannot be placed on it with certainty; the CDR3 is given as TCRdb lists it. The chain joins TRBV24-1 to TRBJ2-5; the table's D call of TRBD1 was not tested on the DNA. Per germline, CDR1 KGHDR and CDR2 SFDVKD. The CDR3 has 9 amino acids, counting both end residues. This CDR3 reads CATSDPRDA.

V usage is TRBV30 and J usage is TRBJ1-6, with D perhaps TRBD1 (5 bases). Germline V lookup: CDR1 GTSNPN, CDR2 SVGIG (reference sequence). V was trimmed by 0 bases and J by 10 bases, leaving 16 bases between them. This CDR3 comprises 15 residues. In DNA, the CDR3 is TGTGCCTGGAGTGTAGGGGAGGGGCTCTTATCACCCCTCCACTTT. Residues: CAWSVGEGLLSPLHF.

This clonotype has a count of ten or more. The genes are TRBV3-1 and TRBJ2-2; 9 bases agree with TRBD2. Germline trimming cut 2 bases from V and 6 bases from J; bases unmatched to any gene: 4. The CDR3 is 15 residues long. CDR1 and CDR2 from the germline V gene are LGHDT and YNNKEL (reference sequence). The CDR3: CASSQRTSVAGELFF. In DNA form, the CDR3 reads TGTGCCAGCAGCCAAAGGACTAGCGTTGCCGGGGAGCTGTTTTTT.

This clonotype occurred many times. This chain connects TRBV19 to TRBJ1-5, with 9 bases matching TRBD1. The ends lost 4 bases at V and 1 base at J; junction bases unmatched: 5. The germline gives CDR1 LNHDA, CDR2 SQIVND (reference sequence). This CDR3 comprises 16 residues. The CDR3 nucleotides read TGTGCCAGTAGTAAGGGGACAGGGTTGAGCAATCAGCCCCAGCATTTT. This translates into CASSKGTGLSNQPQHF.

This clonotype was observed at least ten times. The chain links TRBV5-1 to TRBJ2-7; tentative D call: TRBD2 (5 bases). V was cut by 2 bases and J by 7 bases, with 19 bases left in between. CDR3 length equals 15 residues. Germline CDR1 is SGHRS and CDR2 is YFSETQ. The CDR3 DNA reads TGCGCCAGCAGCTTAGCCTGGCCCGAGGGTGGAGAGCAGTACTTC. Its protein is CASSLAWPEGGEQYF.

The sample holds many counts of this clonotype. The J gene is TRBJ1-5, the V gene TRBV24-1; D unresolved. Germline V gene sequence: CDR1 KGHDR, CDR2 SFDVKD. CDR3 length: 16 amino acids. The V end lost 2 bases, the J end lost 1 base, and 11 bases lay between the germline ends. The CDR3 DNA follows: TGTGCCACCAGTGATTCGGGGTTGGCGAGCAATCAGCCCCAGCATTTT. Its translation is CATSDSGLASNQPQHF.

As for this clonotype: This could be a read error, since a much larger clone is one nucleotide away. The chain has TRBV9 and TRBJ2-3; 10 nucleotides line up with TRBD2. The CDR3 has 15 residues. Germline lookup yields CDR1 SGDLS and CDR2 YYNGEE. The CDR3, as DNA: TGTGCCAGCACCCGACTAGCGGGTAACACAGATACGCCGTATTTT. It yields the protein CASTRLAGNTDTPYF.